A selection of T cell receptor beta chains follows, all from one sample in a study of shared clonotypes between healthy human individuals. Sequencing used immunoSEQ multiplex PCR; TCRdb keeps in-frame clones, though not all of them. Of 2 million to 2.5 million clones listed, over 85% are singletons. The sample taken for sequencing was naive CD4+ T cells from PBMCs. These receptor sequences come from a man aged 18 to 29 in good health. Some clones in this sample may be carry-over from other donors' samples. Both conserved end residues are part of each CDR3. The order of the fields is clone size, D gene, J gene, V gene, CDR3 protein, CDR3 DNA. The D gene is left open where the match is weak. The size entry is marked missing in some rows and otherwise reads once, few, many or a size class.

clone_size: -
d_call: -
j_call: TRBJ1-1
v_call: TRBV27
cdr3_aa: CASSLLGARTEAFF
cdr3_nt: TGTGCCAGCAGTTTATTGGGGGCGCGGACTGAAGCTTTCTTT

clone_size: -
d_call: -
j_call: TRBJ2-1
v_call: TRBV27
cdr3_aa: CASSLMWLDDSSYNEQFF
cdr3_nt: TGTGCCAGCAGTTTAATGTGGTTGGACGATAGCTCCTACAATGAGCAGTTCTTC

clone_size: -
d_call: -
j_call: TRBJ1-2
v_call: TRBV4-3
cdr3_aa: CASSQDGDREWTF
cdr3_nt: TGCGCCAGCAGCCAAGATGGTGATAGGGAATGGACCTTC

clone_size: -
d_call: -
j_call: TRBJ2-1
v_call: TRBV19
cdr3_aa: CASRRGGLYEQFF
cdr3_nt: TGTGCCAGCCGACGTGGGGGTTTGTATGAGCAGTTCTTC

clone_size: -
d_call: TRBD2
j_call: TRBJ2-2
v_call: TRBV7-3
cdr3_aa: CASSPRLAGLNTGELFF
cdr3_nt: TGTGCCAGCAGCCCCAGACTAGCGGGGCTGAACACCGGGGAGCTGTTTTTT

clone_size: -
d_call: TRBD2
j_call: TRBJ2-5
v_call: TRBV5-1
cdr3_aa: CASSLGLAQVQETQYF
cdr3_nt: TGCGCCAGCAGCTTGGGACTAGCGCAAGTCCAAGAGACCCAGTACTTC

clone_size: -
d_call: -
j_call: TRBJ1-3
v_call: TRBV5-6
cdr3_aa: CASSPGSDWSGNTIYF
cdr3_nt: TGTGCCAGCAGCCCGGGCTCGGACTGGTCTGGAAACACCATATATTTT

clone_size: -
d_call: TRBD1
j_call: TRBJ1-1
v_call: TRBV28
cdr3_aa: CASSTDRGRAFF
cdr3_nt: TGTGCCAGCAGTACCGACAGGGGGCGGGCTTTCTTT

clone_size: -
d_call: -
j_call: TRBJ2-2
v_call: TRBV4-1
cdr3_aa: CASRRSEPPLNTGELFF
cdr3_nt: TGCGCCAGCAGAAGAAGCGAGCCTCCACTTAACACCGGGGAGCTGTTTTTT

clone_size: -
d_call: -
j_call: TRBJ1-2
v_call: TRBV12-5
cdr3_aa: CASGLVGRTERDYGYTF
cdr3_nt: TGTGCTAGTGGTTTGGTAGGACGGACAGAACGAGATTATGGCTACACCTTC

clone_size: -
d_call: -
j_call: TRBJ1-2
v_call: TRBV6-6
cdr3_aa: CASSYSDGYTF
cdr3_nt: TGTGCCAGCAGTTACTCGGATGGCTACACCTTC

clone_size: -
d_call: -
j_call: TRBJ2-2
v_call: TRBV29-1
cdr3_aa: CSVVMKRTNTGELFF
cdr3_nt: TGCAGCGTTGTGATGAAGAGGACGAACACCGGGGAGCTGTTTTTT

clone_size: -
d_call: -
j_call: TRBJ2-1
v_call: TRBV30
cdr3_aa: CAWSVSDNEQFF
cdr3_nt: TGTGCCTGGAGTGTCTCAGACAATGAGCAGTTCTTC

clone_size: -
d_call: -
j_call: TRBJ2-2
v_call: TRBV28
cdr3_aa: CASSPGDLNTGELFF
cdr3_nt: TGTGCCAGCAGCCCAGGGGACTTAAACACCGGGGAGCTGTTTTTT

clone_size: -
d_call: -
j_call: TRBJ2-5
v_call: TRBV11-2
cdr3_aa: CASSLAAGTFETQYF
cdr3_nt: TGTGCCAGCAGCTTAGCGGCGGGAACGTTCGAGACCCAGTACTTC

clone_size: -
d_call: TRBD1
j_call: TRBJ2-7
v_call: TRBV9
cdr3_aa: CASSAQGQGAYEQYF
cdr3_nt: TGTGCCAGCAGCGCACAGGGACAGGGGGCGTACGAGCAGTACTTC

clone_size: -
d_call: -
j_call: TRBJ2-7
v_call: TRBV29-1
cdr3_aa: CSVEGAVSYEQYF
cdr3_nt: TGCAGCGTTGAAGGCGCGGTCTCCTACGAGCAGTACTTC

clone_size: -
d_call: -
j_call: TRBJ1-1
v_call: TRBV7-3
cdr3_aa: CASSPTGGALAEAFF
cdr3_nt: TGTGCCAGCAGCCCGACCGGAGGGGCCCTAGCTGAAGCTTTCTTT

clone_size: -
d_call: TRBD2
j_call: TRBJ2-1
v_call: TRBV5-1
cdr3_aa: CASSGRSGAANNEQFF
cdr3_nt: TGCGCCAGCAGCGGACGTAGCGGGGCTGCTAACAATGAGCAGTTCTTC

clone_size: -
d_call: -
j_call: TRBJ2-3
v_call: TRBV9
cdr3_aa: CASSVAGASNTQYF
cdr3_nt: TGTGCCAGCAGCGTAGCGGGAGCTTCGAATACGCAGTATTTT

clone_size: -
d_call: TRBD1
j_call: TRBJ1-1
v_call: TRBV5-1
cdr3_aa: CASSSIQGGTEAFF
cdr3_nt: TGCGCCAGCAGCTCCATCCAGGGGGGCACTGAAGCTTTCTTT

clone_size: -
d_call: TRBD1
j_call: TRBJ2-5
v_call: TRBV5-1
cdr3_aa: CASSPGQGGEETQYF
cdr3_nt: TGCGCCAGCAGCCCGGGACAGGGGGGAGAAGAGACCCAGTACTTC

clone_size: -
d_call: TRBD2
j_call: TRBJ2-1
v_call: TRBV11-3
cdr3_aa: CASSPGATSGKQGYNEQFF
cdr3_nt: TGTGCCAGCAGCCCAGGGGCCACTAGCGGCAAACAGGGCTACAATGAGCAGTTCTTC

clone_size: -
d_call: -
j_call: TRBJ1-3
v_call: TRBV9
cdr3_aa: CASESSSGNTIYF
cdr3_nt: TGTGCCAGCGAATCAAGCTCTGGAAACACCATATATTTT

clone_size: -
d_call: TRBD1
j_call: TRBJ1-2
v_call: TRBV10-3
cdr3_aa: CAISEGDRGLDSYTF
cdr3_nt: TGTGCCATCAGTGAGGGGGACAGGGGGCTTGATAGCTACACCTTC

clone_size: -
d_call: -
j_call: TRBJ2-7
v_call: TRBV29-1
cdr3_aa: CSVGGRATYEQYF
cdr3_nt: TGCAGCGTTGGGGGGCGGGCTACCTACGAGCAGTACTTC

clone_size: -
d_call: -
j_call: TRBJ1-3
v_call: TRBV5-6
cdr3_aa: CASSFRWSGNTIYF
cdr3_nt: TGTGCCAGCAGCTTCCGATGGTCCGGAAACACCATATATTTT

clone_size: -
d_call: -
j_call: TRBJ1-2
v_call: TRBV18
cdr3_aa: CASSTTQGNYGYTF
cdr3_nt: TGTGCCAGCTCAACGACACAGGGTAACTATGGCTACACCTTC

clone_size: -
d_call: -
j_call: TRBJ1-3
v_call: TRBV9
cdr3_aa: CASSPNPQGSGNTIYF
cdr3_nt: TGTGCCAGCAGCCCAAACCCCCAGGGATCTGGAAACACCATATATTTT

clone_size: -
d_call: -
j_call: TRBJ2-1
v_call: TRBV9
cdr3_aa: CATNRLGLGSDEQFF
cdr3_nt: TGTGCCACCAACCGTCTAGGGCTAGGAAGCGATGAGCAGTTCTTC

clone_size: -
d_call: TRBD2
j_call: TRBJ2-1
v_call: TRBV30
cdr3_aa: CAWGLAGGMNNEQFF
cdr3_nt: TGTGCCTGGGGACTAGCGGGAGGCATGAACAATGAGCAGTTCTTC

clone_size: -
d_call: TRBD1
j_call: TRBJ1-1
v_call: TRBV27
cdr3_aa: CASKGQGNTEAFF
cdr3_nt: TGTGCCAGCAAGGGACAGGGAAACACTGAAGCTTTCTTT

clone_size: -
d_call: TRBD1
j_call: TRBJ2-3
v_call: TRBV2
cdr3_aa: CANPPNRDRRADTQYF
cdr3_nt: TGTGCCAACCCTCCTAATCGGGACAGAAGGGCAGATACGCAGTATTTT

clone_size: -
d_call: TRBD1
j_call: TRBJ2-1
v_call: TRBV7-9
cdr3_aa: CASSLGAGTGKNEQFF
cdr3_nt: TGTGCCAGCAGCTTAGGGGCCGGGACAGGGAAGAATGAGCAGTTCTTC

clone_size: -
d_call: TRBD1
j_call: TRBJ1-2
v_call: TRBV28
cdr3_aa: CASCRQGGGGYTF
cdr3_nt: TGTGCCAGCTGTCGACAGGGCGGAGGGGGCTACACCTTC

clone_size: once
d_call: -
j_call: TRBJ2-7
v_call: TRBV18
cdr3_aa: CASSPTPAVPADEQYF
cdr3_nt: TGTGCCAGCTCACCTACACCCGCCGTGCCAGCGGACGAGCAGTACTTC

clone_size: -
d_call: -
j_call: TRBJ2-3
v_call: TRBV6-5
cdr3_aa: CASSQTDTQYF
cdr3_nt: TGTGCCAGCAGCCAAACAGATACGCAGTATTTT

clone_size: -
d_call: -
j_call: TRBJ2-5
v_call: TRBV11-2
cdr3_aa: CASSSFQGIQTQYF
cdr3_nt: TGTGCCAGCAGCTCGTTTCAGGGGATCCAGACCCAGTACTTC

clone_size: -
d_call: TRBD2
j_call: TRBJ2-7
v_call: TRBV7-9
cdr3_aa: CASSPGTSDHEQYF
cdr3_nt: TGTGCCAGCAGTCCCGGGACTAGCGACCACGAGCAGTACTTC

clone_size: -
d_call: -
j_call: TRBJ1-1
v_call: TRBV18
cdr3_aa: CASSQTGGEAEAFF
cdr3_nt: TGTGCCAGCTCCCAGACCGGCGGGGAGGCTGAAGCTTTCTTT

clone_size: once
d_call: TRBD1
j_call: TRBJ2-3
v_call: TRBV5-5
cdr3_aa: CASSVDRGSDTQYF
cdr3_nt: TGTGCCAGCAGCGTGGACAGGGGCTCAGATACGCAGTATTTT

clone_size: -
d_call: TRBD1
j_call: TRBJ1-1
v_call: TRBV6-5
cdr3_aa: CASSYLGQGSNTEAFF
cdr3_nt: TGTGCCAGCAGTTACCTCGGACAGGGATCGAACACTGAAGCTTTCTTT

clone_size: -
d_call: -
j_call: TRBJ1-4
v_call: TRBV28
cdr3_aa: CARKAGSNEKLFF
cdr3_nt: TGTGCCAGAAAGGCGGGCTCTAATGAAAAACTGTTTTTT

clone_size: -
d_call: -
j_call: TRBJ2-1
v_call: TRBV28
cdr3_aa: CASASWEGAAAGEQFF
cdr3_nt: TGTGCCAGCGCCTCGTGGGAGGGGGCGGCGGCGGGGGAGCAGTTCTTC

clone_size: once
d_call: -
j_call: TRBJ2-1
v_call: TRBV6-5
cdr3_aa: CASSYSDTRDEQFF
cdr3_nt: TGTGCCAGCAGTTACTCAGATACTAGGGATGAGCAGTTCTTC

clone_size: few
d_call: -
j_call: TRBJ1-5
v_call: TRBV7-9
cdr3_aa: CASSSLNQPQHF
cdr3_nt: TGTGCCAGCAGCTCCCTAAATCAGCCCCAGCATTTT

clone_size: -
d_call: -
j_call: TRBJ2-7
v_call: TRBV27
cdr3_aa: CASSFGAGPRYEQYF
cdr3_nt: TGTGCCAGCAGTTTTGGGGCAGGGCCTCGATACGAGCAGTACTTC

clone_size: -
d_call: TRBD2
j_call: TRBJ2-1
v_call: TRBV4-1
cdr3_aa: CASRNMGREEYNEQFF
cdr3_nt: TGCGCCAGCAGAAACATGGGGCGGGAGGAATACAATGAGCAGTTCTTC